These T cell receptor beta chains were read from a single sample in a study of control samples from healthy donors and cancer patients. Profiled with immunoSEQ multiplex PCR; TCRdb holds only in-frame clones, not every one. The sample has about 170,000 clones, 85% to 90% seen once. Sequencing was done on a sample of blood. These receptors all come from a woman aged 25 to 39 in good health. Both conserved end residues are part of each CDR3. Rows give clone size only sometimes, using once, few, many, or a class for an expanded clone.

once	TRBV10-3	CAISAGTGTNSPLHF
NA	TRBV14	CASSQDIYGYTF
NA	TRBV7-6	CASSRRATSYDYNEQFF
NA	TRBV27	CASSPRSLSGVTKQYF
NA	TRBV5-1	CASSMTGTAYEQYF
NA	TRBV6-5	CASRDGSGGNQPQHF
once	TRBV20-1	CSATGYTF
NA	TRBV18	CASSPLGQGSPGELFF
NA	TRBV18	CASSLALEAFF
NA	TRBV4-2	CASSQEGVAGTPRTDTQYF
NA	TRBV4-2	CASSQDSEGYTF
NA	TRBV28	CASSSRTSGRSVETQYF
few	TRBV15	CATSRGVATVNFTGELFF
NA	TRBV6-5	CASNVRDGANVLTF
NA	TRBV20-1	CSTQGGYEQYF
NA	TRBV12-5	CASGREGTQSRNQPQHF
NA	TRBV7-9	CASSLIGVSYGYTF
NA	TRBV4-2	CASKGSTSYNEQFF
NA	TRBV28	CASTLLGINNEQFF
NA	TRBV7-9	CASSEERPGPLGGELFF
NA	TRBV7-9	CASSLGLGQLAVDTQYF
NA	TRBV5-1	CASSLVPGISGNTIYF
NA	TRBV4-1	CASSQEVAGNTEAFF
once	TRBV7-9	CASSLDLGSPLHF
NA	TRBV7-2	CASSSRGLNTGELFF
NA	TRBV5-4	CASSLNAARSTEAFF
NA	TRBV19	CASIEGRGRLNTEAFF
NA	TRBV12-3/TRBV12-4	CASSLVRLYEQYF
NA	TRBV19	CASRPQGATGELFF
NA	TRBV7-2	CASSLSGGYNEQFF
NA	TRBV20-1	CSAREGYEQYF
NA	TRBV19	CASSIAGFQETQYF
NA	TRBV7-2	CASSSQIKYEQYF
NA	TRBV6-1	CASSELFTAYNEKLFF
few	TRBV27	CASSPLASGRSHEQYF
NA	TRBV6-4	CASSVSGGAAGEQFF
few	TRBV19	CASTERDFYGYTF
NA	TRBV24-1	CATSEAGNTGELFF
NA	TRBV2	CASSERQGSLQPQHF
NA	TRBV12-3/TRBV12-4	CASSILSRGYTF
NA	TRBV19	CASSTLENEQFF
once	TRBV7-9	CASSQMAGGTEAFF
NA	TRBV28	CASSLGASGYGYTF
NA	TRBV7-9	CASSSSGQGTYNEQFF
NA	TRBV5-5	CASSVEGETQYF